Following are 22 T cell receptor beta chains from one sample sequenced in a study of T cells in Graves' hyperthyroidism and ophthalmopathy. The investigators amplified TCR beta CDR3 regions from RNA transcripts. The TCR CDR3 first-round RT-PCR relied on the HTBI primer set. From the multiplex PCR reads, TCRdb called clonotypes with MiXCR, one entry per CDR3 protein. The sample shows hundreds of thousands of distinct CDR3 sequences, around 14% of them seen only once. The sample consisted of blood. These receptors all stem from a young woman with Graves' hyperthyroidism.

V and J are TRBV20-1 and TRBJ2-1, with D perhaps assigned TRBD1 or TRBD2 (6 bases each). Trimming took 5 bases from V and 8 from J, leaving 19 bases between them. The CDR3 has 14 amino acids. The germline V gene has CDR1 DFQATT and CDR2 SNEGSKA (reference sequence). The DNA of the CDR3 is TGCAGTGCTCGTGGGGGGATGGGGGCGGATGAGCAGTTCTTC. This encodes CSARGGMGADEQFF.

This clonotype was recorded at least ten times. This chain joins TRBV28 and TRBJ2-1; the D gene is possibly TRBD2 (6 bases). CDR3 length: 12 amino acids. The germline V gene has CDR1 MDHEN and CDR2 SYDVKM. V lost 3 bases to trimming and J lost 9 bases, with 9 bases between them. As DNA, the CDR3 is TGTGCCAGCAGTTTGCGGGGAGGTGAGCAGTTCTTC. As protein: CASSLRGGEQFF.

The V and J genes are TRBV19 and TRBJ2-6; 8 bases line up with TRBD2. This CDR3 region has 19 residues. The germline gives CDR1 LNHDA, CDR2 SQIVND (reference sequence). Trimming removed 2 bases from V and 0 bases from J; junction bases left unmatched: 9. CDR3 sequence: CASSISPGRAPSGANVLTF. The CDR3, as DNA: TGTGCCAGTAGTATATCCCCCGGGAGGGCCCCCTCTGGGGCCAACGTCCTGACTTTC. Combining the CDR3 with reference TRBV19 and TRBJ2-6 gives the whole variable domain DGGITQSPKYLFRKEGQNVTLSCEQNLNHDAMYWYRQDPGQGLRLIYYSQIVNDFQKGDIAEGYSVSREKKESFPLTVTSAQKNPTAFYLCASSISPGRAPSGANVLTFGAGSRLTVL.

This clonotype was counted at least ten times. This chain links TRBV12-3 or TRBV12-4 with TRBJ1-5; 11 bases map to TRBD1. The CDR3 extends over 18 amino acids. Germline trimming cut 7 bases from V and 2 bases from J; bases unmatched to any gene: 13. The CDR3 DNA sequence: TGTGCCAGCACATTTGGACAGGGGGCTCCCCTCGGCAATCAGCCCCAGCATTTT. This encodes CASTFGQGAPLGNQPQHF.

This clonotype was observed at least ten times. This chain uses TRBV29-1 with TRBJ2-5, with a possible D match to TRBD2 (6 bases). The ends were cut back, 7 bases at V and 5 bases at J, with 14 bases in the middle. Germline CDR1 and CDR2: SQVTM and ANQGSEA. The CDR3 spans 12 residues. In DNA form, the CDR3 reads TGCAGCGCTACCCCCGCGGGGGAGACCCAGTACTTC. Amino acid sequence: CSATPAGETQYF.

In this sample, this clonotype turned up a few times. This sequence joins TRBV5-1 and TRBJ2-1, with 7 nucleotides matching TRBD1. Germline-derived CDR1 and CDR2 are SGHRS and YFSETQ. The CDR3 runs to 16 residues. V was pared by 5 bases and J by 0 bases, with 8 bases of the junction left unmatched. The CDR3 sequence is CASRRGPRSSYNEQFF. In nucleotides, the CDR3 is TGCGCCAGCAGGAGGGGGCCTCGAAGCTCCTACAATGAGCAGTTCTTC.

This clonotype was recorded many times. The chain combines TRBV28 with TRBJ2-5; 8 bases map to TRBD2. The V gene's germline CDR1 is MDHEN and CDR2 SYDVKM. The CDR3 consists of 15 residues. V shed 5 bases and J 5 bases; nucleotides not matched to a gene: 10. CDR3 in amino acids: CASSPAGVAGETQYF. The CDR3 DNA reads as TGTGCCAGCAGTCCCGCGGGGGTAGCGGGGGAGACCCAGTACTTC.

This clonotype was detected many times. This chain joins TRBV10-1 and TRBJ2-5; 11 bases match TRBD1. CDR1 WNHNN and CDR2 SYGVQD come from the germline V gene (reference sequence). V dropped 3 bases and J dropped 5; count of bases not matched to a gene: 5. This CDR3 has 15 residues. Here the CDR3 DNA reads TGCGCCAGCAGTGATGTAGGACAGGGGGCTGAGACCCAGTACTTC. It is translated as CASSDVGQGAETQYF.

At least ten counts were recorded for this clonotype. The chain employs TRBV29-1 and TRBJ2-5; TRBD1 matches at 11 bases. J lost 1 base, V lost 6 bases, and 1 base had no gene match. The CDR3 is 13 residues long. Germline V gene sequence: CDR1 SQVTM, CDR2 ANQGSEA. The CDR3 spells CSVGTGGQETQYF. The CDR3 DNA reads TGCAGCGTAGGGACAGGGGGCCAAGAGACCCAGTACTTC.

This clonotype has ten or more counts. The rearrangement uses TRBV6-1 and TRBJ1-5, with D perhaps TRBD1 (5 bases). This CDR3 is 16 amino acids long. CDR1 is MNHNS and CDR2 is SASEGT in the germline V gene. The V and J ends lost 4 bases and 6 bases respectively, with 19 bases between them. The DNA for the CDR3 is TGTGCCAGCAGTGCCCGGGGGGGGGTTGTGGGTCAGCCCCAGCATTTT. Encoded protein: CASSARGGVVGQPQHF.

A note on this clonotype: This may be a read error: a much more frequent sequence differs by one nucleotide. The chain has TRBV5-1 and TRBJ2-1; possibly TRBD2 for D (6 bases). The V gene lost 4 bases and the J gene lost 4 bases, with 18 bases spanning the gap. The germline V gene has CDR1 SGHRS and CDR2 YFSETQ. There are 16 residues in the CDR3. CDR3 DNA: TGCGCCAGCAGCACGGACCTAGGGGCGGGATACAATGAGCAGTTCTTC. Residues: CASSTDLGAGYNEQFF.

The V and J genes are TRBV28 and TRBJ2-3, with no clear D. The CDR3 runs to 14 residues. Germline V gives CDR1 MDHEN, CDR2 SYDVKM. The V end lost 1 base, the J end lost 4 bases, and 9 bases lay between the germline ends. The CDR3 DNA follows: TGTGCCAGCAGTTTATCGACTCGGGCAGATACGCAGTATTTT. It is translated as CASSLSTRADTQYF.

V is TRBV19 and J is TRBJ2-4, with 12 bases aligning to TRBD1. Losses at the gene ends were 6 bases for V and 0 bases for J; bases not matched to a gene: 12. The germline V gene encodes CDR1 LNHDA and CDR2 SQIVND (reference sequence). This CDR3 contains 19 residues. CDR3 loop: CASSTTRDRGLGAKNIQYF. DNA of the CDR3: TGTGCCAGTAGCACGACCAGGGACAGGGGGCTCGGAGCCAAAAACATTCAGTACTTC.

A note on this clonotype: A much larger clone sits a single nucleotide away, making a read error possible. The V gene is TRBV18, the J gene TRBJ2-1, with TRBD2 identical over 7 bases. The germline CDR1 and CDR2 sequences are KGHSH and LQKENI. The CDR3 loop spans 13 amino acids. J gave up 12 bases and V 3 bases, and 8 bases lay outside the gene matches. The CDR3 bases are TGTGCCAGCTCACCCGGCGGGAGCTATGGGCAGTTCTTC. Translation: CASSPGGSYGQFF. The full variable domain, in which reference TRBV18 and TRBJ2-1 provide the parts outside the CDR3, is NAGVMQNPRHLVRRRGQEARLRCSPMKGHSHVYWYRQLPEEGLKFMVYLQKENIIDESGMPKERFSAEFPKEGPSILRIQQVVRGDSAAYFCASSPGGSYGQFFGPGTRLTVL.

This clonotype occurred a few times. The V and J genes are TRBV4-1 and TRBJ1-1; D unclear. Between the trimmed V and J ends, which lost 0 bases and 1 base, there was a span of 6 bases. This CDR3 is built from 14 residues. CDR1 is MGHRA, CDR2 YSYEKL, per germline. CDR3 sequence (DNA): TGCGCCAGCAGCCAAGATGGACGGAACACTGAAGCTTTCTTT. Protein product: CASSQDGRNTEAFF.

The CDR3 region is CASLMGNYGYTF. CDR3 in DNA: TGTGCCAGCCTAATGGGCAACTATGGCTACACCTTC. This chain links TRBV28 with TRBJ1-2, with D unclear. CDR3 size: 12 residues. Germline assignment: CDR1 MDHEN and CDR2 SYDVKM. Trimming removed 8 bases at V and 2 bases at J, with 9 bases between.

The V call is TRBV6-1, the J call TRBJ2-5, with D hard to call. The CDR3 contains 17 residues. V lost 5 bases, J lost 0 bases, and 19 bases lay in between. CDR1 is MNHNS and CDR2 is SASEGT in the germline V gene. This CDR3 is CASSSLSRTAYQETQYF. CDR3 coding DNA: TGTGCCAGCAGTAGTCTATCCCGGACCGCGTACCAAGAGACCCAGTACTTC.

This clonotype occurred a few times. The chain is built from TRBV6-1 and TRBJ2-7; the D is unclear. The CDR3 has 16 residues. The V gene lost 4 bases and the J gene lost 2 bases, with 18 bases spanning the gap. From germline, CDR1 is MNHNS and CDR2 SASEGT. Written as DNA, the CDR3 is TGTGCCAGCAGTGTTGGTATAGACCCCAGGCCCTACGAGCAGTACTTC. Its protein product is CASSVGIDPRPYEQYF.

The chain joins TRBV7-9 to TRBJ2-1; 7 positions match TRBD1. Trimming at V came to 3 bases and at J to 6 bases, leaving 8 bases not matched to a gene. The CDR3 sequence is 15 residues long. CDR1 and CDR2 (germline): SEHNR, FQNEAQ (reference sequence). The CDR3 region is CASSFKGARANEQFF. The CDR3, as DNA: TGTGCCAGCAGCTTTAAGGGGGCTCGAGCCAATGAGCAGTTCTTC.

This clonotype was counted ten times or more. The rearrangement joins TRBV5-8 to TRBJ2-3; no clear D gene. CDR3 length: 15 residues. Deletions cut 0 bases from V and 2 bases from J, with 10 bases between. Germline loops: CDR1 SGHTS, CDR2 YDEGEE. CDR3 coding DNA: TGTGCCAGCAGCTTGGCACGTCTCCACACAGATACGCAGTATTTT. Amino acid sequence: CASSLARLHTDTQYF.

This clonotype has at least ten counts. This chain joins TRBV2 and TRBJ2-3; TRBD2 aligns across 7 bases. V was clipped by 6 bases and J by 1 base; unmatched bases: 7. The CDR3 sequence is 15 residues long. The germline V gene has CDR1 SNHLY and CDR2 FYNNEI. The CDR3 DNA sequence: TGTGCCAGCAGCGCCGAGCTAGCGGGCACAGATACGCAGTATTTT. It codes for CASSAELAGTDTQYF.

This clonotype showed up many times. J is TRBJ1-3 and V is TRBV11-3; D ambiguous. Germline assignment: CDR1 SGHNT and CDR2 YENEEA. With 4 bases removed from V and 4 bases from J, the gap between germline ends came to 5 bases. This CDR3 comprises 12 residues. Here the CDR3 DNA reads TGTGCCAGCAGCTCGACGGGAAACACCATATATTTT. Protein sequence: CASSSTGNTIYF.